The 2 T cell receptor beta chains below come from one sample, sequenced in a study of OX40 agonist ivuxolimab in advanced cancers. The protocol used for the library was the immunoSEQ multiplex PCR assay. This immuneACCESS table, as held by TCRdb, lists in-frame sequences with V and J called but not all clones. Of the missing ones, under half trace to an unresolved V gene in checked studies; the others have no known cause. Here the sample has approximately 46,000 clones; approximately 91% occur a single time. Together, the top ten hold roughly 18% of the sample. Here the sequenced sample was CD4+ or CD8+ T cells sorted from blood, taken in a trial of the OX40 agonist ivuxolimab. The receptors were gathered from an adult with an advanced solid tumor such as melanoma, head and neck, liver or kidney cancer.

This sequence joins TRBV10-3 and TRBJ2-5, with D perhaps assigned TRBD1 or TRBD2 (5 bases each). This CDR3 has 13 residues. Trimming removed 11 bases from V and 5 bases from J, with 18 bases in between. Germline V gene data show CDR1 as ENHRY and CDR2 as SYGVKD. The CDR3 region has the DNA TGTGCCGTAAACCGGGACCTAAGGGAGACCCAGTACTTC. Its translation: CAVNRDLRETQYF.

CDR3 protein: CASSVGVGNEQFF. The CDR3 bases are TGTGCCAGCAGCGTAGGGGTGGGTAATGAGCAGTTCTTC. The chain recombines TRBV7-7 with TRBJ2-1; TRBD1 is a possible D gene (5 bases). Trimming cost V 5 bases and J 7 bases, with 12 bases left between them. Germline V lookup: CDR1 SSHAT, CDR2 FNYEAQ (reference sequence). The CDR3 covers 13 residues.